The text below deals with one T cell receptor beta chain. This clonotype is termed medium-sized (0.01 to 0.1%). The target of this receptor is not known. Base qualities were left out, and no much larger clone turns up one base away. V is cut by 8 bases and J by 2 bases, and the space between the germline ends is 19 bases. CDR1 and CDR2, per the germline V gene, are MNHEY and SVGEGT. Measured from the cysteine to the phenylalanine, the CDR3 is 15 residues long. Only the CDR3 DNA stays, 45 bases, in frame from base 1. The sequencing machine was an Illumina MiSeq. TCRdb handled the public reads itself, with Q25 trimming in fastp and clone calling in MiXCR, and kept productive beta chains. Each entry merges the rows of one CDR3 protein and shows their most common DNA and genes. The sample contains 8,000 or so distinct CDR3 sequences, around a sixth of them found a single time. Under 4.5% of the sample goes to the ten largest clones.

This specimen comes from a study of liver allograft versus peripheral blood T cells (dated by TCRdb to the early 2020s). In terms of the full investigation: The study compared T cell receptor repertoires found within transplanted livers against repertoires in the peripheral blood of liver transplant recipients. Study-wide findings and limitations: According to the report, the T cell receptor repertoires detected in peripheral blood were different from the repertoires found inside liver allografts.

This TCR came from a human patient who had a liver transplant. After a transplant, some T cells may be of graft donor origin. The chain employs TRBV6-2 or TRBV6-3 and TRBJ2-7; perhaps TRBD1 is the D gene, with 5 bases matching. At the DNA level, the sequence is TGTGCCAGCCGCTGGGGCACGGAACCCGCCTACGAGCAGTACTTC. Its product reads: CASRWGTEPAYEQYF.